Below, 25 T cell receptor beta chains from the same sample are listed, as sequenced in a study of identifying expanded T cells in peripheral blood. Repertoires were generated with immunoSEQ multiplex PCR, while TCRdb's copy carries only in-frame clones and drops some. The sample consists of 120,000 or so clones, roughly 80% of them appearing once. Sequenced: blood. The receptors come from a person aged 18 to 75 in good health.

This sequence joins TRBV27 and TRBJ1-4; the match to TRBD1 covers 7 bases. The CDR3 sequence is 17 residues long. Germline V lookup: CDR1 MNHEY, CDR2 SMNVEV (reference sequence). Germline trimming cut 3 bases from V and 3 bases from J; bases unmatched to any gene: 10. CDR3 region: CASSFSPGGGPNEKLFF. The CDR3 DNA is TGTGCCAGCAGTTTTTCCCCAGGGGGGGGGCCTAATGAAAAACTGTTTTTT.

The rearrangement links TRBV6-5 to TRBJ1-1; TRBD1 matches 8 bases. The J segment lost 4 bases and the V segment lost 6 bases, leaving 4 bases of the junction unmatched. The CDR3 has 13 residues. CDR1 is MNHEY, CDR2 SVGAGI, per germline. Here the CDR3 DNA reads TGTGCCAGCAGCCTACAGGGGGTCACTGAAGCTTTCTTT. This sequence encodes CASSLQGVTEAFF.

The chain recombines TRBV11-3 with TRBJ1-2, with D perhaps TRBD1 (5 bases). V shed 5 bases and J shed 4 bases, with 20 bases lying between them. Germline-derived CDR1 and CDR2 are SGHNT and YENEEA. The CDR3 consists of 16 residues. The CDR3 protein is CASSHSGTSTSYGYTF. DNA for the CDR3: TGTGCCAGCAGCCATTCCGGGACCTCGACTTCCTATGGCTACACCTTC.

The rearrangement joins TRBV14 to TRBJ1-3; the match to TRBD1 covers 8 bases. J was trimmed by 4 bases and V by 4 bases; bases with no gene match: 6. Germline CDR1 is SGHDN and CDR2 is FVKESK. The CDR3 is 15 amino acids. As DNA, the CDR3 is TGTGCCAGCAGCCTACAGGGGGTTGGCGGAAACACCATATATTTT. Protein sequence: CASSLQGVGGNTIYF.

This clone was counted a single time. The genes are TRBV7-7 and TRBJ2-5; D tentatively fits TRBD1 or TRBD2 (6 bases each). In germline, CDR1 is SSHAT, CDR2 FNYEAQ (reference sequence). Trimming stripped 4 bases from V and 5 bases from J, with 17 bases between. CDR3 size: 15 residues. CDR3 bases: TGTGCCAGCAGCTCCCGTCGGGGGCCGTTGGAGACCCAGTACTTC. This translates into CASSSRRGPLETQYF.

V and J are TRBV5-5 and TRBJ2-7; 8 bases are a match to TRBD2. The V and J ends lost 2 bases and 0 bases, in that order; junction bases with no gene match: 4. The CDR3 has 15 residues. The germline V gene has CDR1 SGHKS and CDR2 YYEKEE (reference sequence). CDR3 sequence: CASSFSSGRSYEQYF. Here the CDR3 DNA reads TGTGCCAGCAGCTTCTCTAGCGGGCGCTCCTACGAGCAGTACTTC.

The chain employs TRBV2 and TRBJ1-2, with 8 bases identical to TRBD1. Trimming cost V 8 bases and J 9 bases; bases outside gene matches: 5. Germline lookup yields CDR1 SNHLY and CDR2 FYNNEI. The CDR3 contains 11 residues. This CDR3 reads CASRTGSSYTF. CDR3 nucleotide sequence: TGTGCCAGCCGGACAGGGAGCAGCTACACCTTC.

This chain connects TRBV7-6 to TRBJ2-1; D unclear. CDR1 and CDR2 from the germline V gene are SGHVS and FNYEAQ. The CDR3 length is 12 residues. V was trimmed by 3 bases and J by 7 bases, leaving 7 bases between them. CDR3: CASSFGENEQFF. CDR3 sequence (DNA): TGTGCCAGCAGCTTTGGGGAAAATGAGCAGTTCTTC. Together with reference TRBV7-6 and TRBJ2-1, the CDR3 gives the full variable domain: GAGVSQSPRYKVTKRGQDVALRCDPISGHVSLYWYRQALGQGPEFLTYFNYEAQQDKSGLPNDRFSAERPEGSISTLTIQRTEQRDSAMYRCASSFGENEQFFGPGTRLTVL.

The rearrangement joins TRBV11-2 to TRBJ1-3; D not certain. Germline CDR1 SGHAT, CDR2 FQNNGV. CDR3 length: 13 residues. Trimming removed 5 bases from V and 5 bases from J, with 10 bases in between. In nucleotides, the CDR3 is TGTGCCAGCAGCAACCACGTGAGAAACACCATATATTTT. Its translation: CASSNHVRNTIYF.

The chain links TRBV6-1 to TRBJ1-1; no clear D gene. The CDR3 is 13 residues long. V shed 3 bases and J shed 5 bases, with 10 bases lying between them. Germline-derived CDR1 and CDR2 are MNHNS and SASEGT. In DNA form, the CDR3 reads TGTGCCAGCAGTGAGTGGAAATTGACTGAAGCTTTCTTT. Translating gives CASSEWKLTEAFF.

V is TRBV5-5 and J is TRBJ2-5; no clear D gene. This CDR3 region has 14 residues. Trimming pared 4 bases from V and 3 bases from J, leaving 13 bases between. Germline CDR1 SGHKS, CDR2 YYEKEE (reference sequence). CDR3 amino acids: CASSVRVTEETQYF. The CDR3 nucleotides are TGTGCCAGCAGCGTTCGGGTAACAGAAGAGACCCAGTACTTC.

The chain carries TRBV7-2 and TRBJ1-2, with 12 nucleotides matching TRBD1. J gave up 1 base and V 2 bases, and 8 bases lay outside the gene matches. The CDR3 covers 18 residues. Germline assignment: CDR1 SGHTA and CDR2 FQGNSA. As DNA, the CDR3 is TGTGCCAGCAGCTTACGACCCGGGACAGGGGGCCTTAACTATGGCTACACCTTC. It translates to CASSLRPGTGGLNYGYTF. The whole variable domain, filled in from reference TRBV7-2 and TRBJ1-2, reads GAGVSQSPSNKVTEKGKDVELRCDPISGHTALYWYRQSLGQGLEFLIYFQGNSAPDKSGLPSDRFSAERTGGSVSTLTIQRTQQEDSAVYLCASSLRPGTGGLNYGYTFGSGTRLTVV.

The rearrangement uses TRBV7-2 and TRBJ1-3; D is uncertain. Trimming took 0 bases from V and 0 from J, leaving 6 bases between them. CDR3 length equals 15 residues. Germline V gives CDR1 SGHTA, CDR2 FQGNSA. CDR3 in DNA: TGTGCCAGCAGCTTAGCGACGGGCTCTGGAAACACCATATATTTT. Translating gives CASSLATGSGNTIYF.

V is TRBV7-2 and J is TRBJ1-6; no firm D call. Germline loops: CDR1 SGHTA, CDR2 FQGNSA. The CDR3 extends over 18 amino acids. Trimming removed 6 bases from V and 7 bases from J, with 25 bases in between. In nucleotides, the CDR3 is TGTGCCAGCAGTACCCCGGGAAGTTCACCCCACCTAAATTCACCCCTCCACTTT. Protein product: CASSTPGSSPHLNSPLHF.

The CDR3 reads CASSQDDRGYEQYF. DNA of the CDR3: TGCGCCAGCAGCCAAGATGACAGGGGGTACGAGCAGTACTTC. This chain joins TRBV4-3 and TRBJ2-7; 9 nucleotides align to TRBD1. The CDR3 sequence is 14 residues long. Unmatched junction bases numbered 1, after V lost 0 bases and J lost 4 bases. Germline V gene sequence: CDR1 LGHNA, CDR2 YSLEER.

The chain recombines TRBV6-1 with TRBJ2-2; D possibly corresponds to TRBD1 (6 bases). Trimming took off 4 bases at V and 4 bases at J, with 13 bases between the two ends. This CDR3 region has 15 residues. Germline CDR1 MNHNS, CDR2 SASEGT. This CDR3 reads CASSGLDRLTGELFF. The CDR3 region has the DNA TGTGCCAGCAGTGGCCTGGACAGACTCACCGGGGAGCTGTTTTTT.

The gene calls are TRBV6-5 and TRBJ2-7, with 10 bases fitting TRBD1. V lost 0 bases and J lost 4; bases outside the gene matches: 3. This CDR3 is built from 15 residues. Per germline, CDR1 MNHEY and CDR2 SVGAGI. The CDR3 sequence is CASSYSTGGLYEQYF. The DNA for the CDR3 is TGTGCCAGCAGTTACTCGACAGGGGGCCTGTACGAGCAGTACTTC.

CDR3 loop: CASSRQGTNEKLFF. The CDR3, as DNA: TGCGCCAGCAGCAGACAGGGGACTAATGAAAAACTGTTTTTT. The V and J genes are TRBV4-1 and TRBJ1-4; 8 nucleotides align to TRBD1. Germline CDR1 and CDR2: MGHRA and YSYEKL. The V gene end was trimmed by 5 bases and the J gene end by 2 bases; junction bases not matched to a gene: 1. This CDR3 is built from 14 residues.

This chain joins TRBV11-3 and TRBJ2-5, with D tentatively TRBD1 or TRBD2 (5 bases each). CDR1 is SGHNT and CDR2 is YENEEA in the germline V gene. This CDR3 has 13 residues. V was cut by 3 bases and J by 6 bases, with 11 bases left in between. The CDR3 DNA reads TGTGCCAGCAGCTTCGGCAGGGACCAGACCCAGTACTTC. It codes for CASSFGRDQTQYF.

The chain joins TRBV19 to TRBJ1-5, with unresolved D. The CDR3 length is 13 residues. Per the germline V gene, CDR1 is LNHDA and CDR2 is SQIVND (reference sequence). Trimming cost V 2 bases and J 8 bases, with 10 bases left between them. The CDR3 protein is CASSIYDSEPQHF. Here the CDR3 DNA reads TGTGCCAGTAGTATATACGATTCAGAGCCCCAGCATTTT.

Points on this clone: Other nucleotide sequences from this sample produce the same CDR3. The V gene is TRBV27, the J gene TRBJ2-7; possible D gene TRBD2, 6 bases. CDR3 length: 11 residues. CDR1 and CDR2 from the germline V gene are MNHEY and SMNVEV (reference sequence). Trimming pared 3 bases from V and 7 bases from J, leaving 7 bases between. The CDR3 loop reads CASSFGGEQYF. In DNA, the CDR3 is TGTGCCAGCAGTTTTGGAGGGGAGCAGTACTTC.

The V gene is TRBV7-8, the J gene TRBJ2-5; TRBD1 might be the D (5 bases). Germline values: CDR1 SGHVS, CDR2 FQNEAQ. V shed 3 bases and J shed 4 bases, with 15 bases lying between them. CDR3 length: 15 amino acids. The DNA for the CDR3 is TGTGCCAGCAGCTTGAAAAGACAGATGCGAGAGACCCAGTACTTC. Translated, it gives CASSLKRQMRETQYF.

The V gene is TRBV13, the J gene TRBJ2-7; TRBD1 matches 7 bases. Trimming took 3 bases from V and 4 from J; bases not matched to a gene: 9. The CDR3 contains 15 residues. Germline lookup yields CDR1 PRHDT and CDR2 FYEKMQ (reference sequence). The DNA of the CDR3 is TGTGCCAGCAGCTTTAGGGGACAGATGCTGTACGAGCAGTACTTC. Its protein product is CASSFRGQMLYEQYF.

The rearrangement uses TRBV7-9 and TRBJ2-5; TRBD1 is a possible D gene (6 bases). Trimming left V 8 bases short and J 6 bases short, with 16 bases between. The CDR3 spans 13 residues. CDR1 is SEHNR and CDR2 is FQNEAQ in the germline V gene (reference sequence). DNA for the CDR3: TGTGCCAGCGGACAGAACCTCGTTCAGACCCAGTACTTC. Amino acid sequence: CASGQNLVQTQYF. Full variable domain (missing parts from reference TRBV7-9 and TRBJ2-5): DTGVSQNPRHKITKRGQNVTFRCDPISEHNRLYWYRQTLGQGPEFLTYFQNEAQLEKSRLLSDRFSAERPKGSFSTLEIQRTEQGDSAMYLCASGQNLVQTQYFGPGTRLLVL.

The V gene is TRBV5-5, the J gene TRBJ1-2; the match to TRBD1 covers 9 bases. The germline V gene has CDR1 SGHKS and CDR2 YYEKEE (reference sequence). The CDR3 runs 13 residues. The J segment lost 8 bases and the V segment lost 4 bases, leaving 6 bases of the junction unmatched. CDR3 coding DNA: TGTGCCAGCAGCATCGACAGGGGGTACGGCTACACCTTC. Amino acids: CASSIDRGYGYTF.